Listed below are T cell receptor beta chains from one sample, sequenced in a study of blood T cell repertoires in COVID-19. The protocol was immunoSEQ multiplex PCR, while the TCRdb copy is restricted to in-frame clones and leaves out a portion. The table has 350,000 to 450,000 clones, approximately 86% seen once. The specimen sequenced was peripheral blood. These receptor sequences come from a woman aged 55 to 70 with COVID-19, enrolled during active disease. Both conserved end residues are part of each CDR3. D genes are given only for firm matches. Rows may omit the clone size; those that give it use once, few, many or a size class.

j_call d_call clone_size v_call cdr3_aa cdr3_nt
TRBJ2-7 - - TRBV12-3/TRBV12-4 CASSFGPGYEQYF TGTGCCAGCAGTTTTGGTCCGGGCTACGAGCAGTACTTC
TRBJ2-3 - - TRBV19 CASSGLTTDTQYF TGTGCCAGTAGTGGGCTAACCACAGATACGCAGTATTTT
TRBJ2-3 - - TRBV5-6 CASSLGQGWDTQYF TGTGCCAGCAGCTTGGGACAAGGTTGGGATACGCAGTATTTT
TRBJ2-1 - once TRBV7-8 CASSLAAGAGRNNEQFF TGTGCCAGCAGCTTAGCGGCTGGGGCGGGGCGAAACAATGAGCAGTTCTTC
TRBJ2-5 TRBD1 - TRBV6-5 CASSYVQGEGETQYF TGTGCCAGCAGTTACGTCCAGGGGGAAGGCGAGACCCAGTACTTC
TRBJ2-7 - - TRBV5-4 CASSLQGFSYEQYF TGTGCCAGCAGCTTACAGGGTTTCTCCTACGAGCAGTACTTC
TRBJ1-3 - - TRBV11-1 CASSLSGNTIYF TGTGCCAGCAGCCTCTCTGGAAACACCATATATTTT
TRBJ1-3 - - TRBV29-1 CSVDLSGIFGNTIYF TGCAGCGTTGATTTATCAGGGATCTTTGGAAACACCATATATTTT
TRBJ2-2 - - TRBV10-3 CAIALAGELFF TGTGCCATCGCGCTGGCCGGGGAGCTGTTTTTT
TRBJ2-2 TRBD1 - TRBV10-3 CAINRQGDSGELFF TGTGCCATCAACAGACAGGGAGATAGCGGGGAGCTGTTTTTT
TRBJ1-2 - - TRBV4-1 CASSQVDTFYGYTF TGCGCCAGCAGCCAGGTTGACACTTTCTATGGCTACACCTTC
TRBJ1-2 - - TRBV6-2/TRBV6-3 CASSYSGGRVYRGYTF TGTGCCAGCAGTTACTCGGGAGGCAGGGTATATCGTGGCTACACCTTC
TRBJ1-1 TRBD1 - TRBV5-5 CASSWTGFAGTEAFF TGTGCCAGCAGCTGGACAGGGTTCGCCGGCACTGAAGCTTTCTTT
TRBJ2-1 TRBD2 - TRBV19 CASSWGGSYNEQFF TGTGCCAGTAGTTGGGGGGGCTCCTACAATGAGCAGTTCTTC
TRBJ2-7 - once TRBV3-1/TRBV3-2 CASSQSGSSYEQYF TGTGCCAGCAGCCAGTCTGGCAGTTCCTACGAGCAGTACTTC
TRBJ2-5 TRBD2 few TRBV5-1 CASRRLAGVQETQYF TGCGCCAGCCGTCGACTAGCGGGGGTTCAAGAGACCCAGTACTTC
TRBJ2-7 TRBD1 few TRBV2 CASKRDSIYEQYF TGTGCCAGTAAACGGGACAGCATTTACGAGCAGTACTTC
TRBJ1-2 - - TRBV7-8 CASSSYRRSQEGYTF TGTGCCAGCAGCTCGTACAGGCGATCTCAGGAAGGCTACACCTTC
TRBJ2-5 TRBD2 - TRBV27 CASSLYLAGDQETQYF TGTGCCAGCAGTTTATACTTAGCGGGGGACCAAGAGACCCAGTACTTC
TRBJ2-5 - - TRBV11-2 CASSFLGGVQETQYF TGTGCCAGCAGCTTTCTGGGCGGGGTTCAAGAGACCCAGTACTTC
TRBJ1-4 TRBD1 - TRBV10-3 CAISEIQGADEKLFF TGTGCCATCAGTGAGATACAGGGGGCGGATGAAAAACTGTTTTTT
TRBJ2-1 - - TRBV9 CASSATRVAYNEQFF TGTGCCAGCAGCGCCACCAGGGTAGCCTACAATGAGCAGTTCTTC
TRBJ1-1 TRBD1 - TRBV19 CASSIRLGQGKGGTEAFF TGTGCCAGTAGTATAAGGCTGGGACAGGGTAAAGGAGGAACTGAAGCTTTCTTT
TRBJ2-7 TRBD1 - TRBV7-2 CASSPAGDRVYEQYF TGTGCCAGCAGCCCAGCCGGGGACAGGGTCTACGAGCAGTACTTC
TRBJ1-5 - - TRBV30 CAWNSGIAGSNQPQHF TGTGCCTGGAACTCAGGTATCGCTGGTAGCAATCAGCCCCAGCATTTT
TRBJ2-1 TRBD2 - TRBV19 CASGLVNEQFF TGTGCCAGTGGACTAGTCAATGAGCAGTTCTTC
TRBJ1-1 - - TRBV3-1/TRBV3-2 CASSTPGRGAEAFF TGTGCCAGCAGCACCCCCGGCCGGGGGGCTGAAGCTTTCTTT
TRBJ1-2 TRBD1 - TRBV14 CASSQTGASNYGYTF TGTGCCAGCAGCCAGACAGGGGCCTCGAACTATGGCTACACCTTC
TRBJ2-1 TRBD1 - TRBV23-1 CASIRETGELANEQFF TGCGCCAGCATCCGAGAGACAGGGGAATTGGCAAATGAGCAGTTCTTC
TRBJ1-1 - - TRBV6-5 CASSTGHLNTEAFF TGTGCCAGCAGCACGGGACACCTGAACACTGAAGCTTTCTTT
TRBJ1-2 - - TRBV3-1/TRBV3-2 CASSQESYSYGYTF TGTGCCAGCAGCCAAGAATCTTATAGCTATGGCTACACCTTC